This entry lists 9 T cell receptor beta chains sequenced from one sample in a study of shared clonotypes between healthy human individuals. Here immunoSEQ multiplex PCR was the method, and the copy in TCRdb shows in-frame clones only, minus some. Seen here are 1,100,000 or so clones, about 80% observed once, and the top ten hold more than 0.5%. Sample: memory CD4+ T cells from PBMCs. The sample's subset: CD45RA-negative fraction. The receptors were sampled from a man younger than 30 in good health. Some clones in this sample may be carry-over from other donors' samples.

Only one count was recorded for this clone. Given a far larger clone just one base away, this is likely a sequencing read error. Other DNA variants within this sample encode the same CDR3. The chain has TRBV6-1 and TRBJ1-1; TRBD1 matches at 8 bases. Germline V gene sequence: CDR1 MNHNS, CDR2 SASEGT. The CDR3 contains 13 residues. With V trimmed by 6 bases and J by 3 bases, 3 bases remained unmatched. This CDR3 is CASSLTGDTEAFF. The CDR3 region has the DNA TGTGCCAGCAGCCTGACAGGGGACACTGAAGCTTTCTTT.

The chain combines TRBV18 with TRBJ1-1; D uncertain. V lost 5 bases and J 1 base, leaving 8 bases between the germline ends. This CDR3 is 13 amino acids long. CDR1 KGHSH and CDR2 LQKENI come from the germline V gene. The CDR3 is CASSKERNTEAFF. CDR3 DNA: TGTGCCAGCTCAAAAGAGAGGAACACTGAAGCTTTCTTT.

The gene calls are TRBV6-6 and TRBJ2-3; tentative D call: TRBD1 (5 bases). The length of the CDR3 is 14 residues. Germline assignment: CDR1 MNHNY and CDR2 SVGAGI (reference sequence). V was cut by 7 bases and J by 6 bases, with 17 bases left in between. The CDR3 here is CASTLGSRADTQYF. CDR3 coding DNA: TGTGCCAGCACCCTAGGGTCCAGGGCCGATACGCAGTATTTT.

This clone has just a few counts. This chain joins TRBV4-2 and TRBJ1-4; the D gene is possibly TRBD1 (5 bases). CDR1 LGHNA and CDR2 YNFKEQ come from the germline V gene. With 3 bases removed from V and 0 bases from J, the gap between germline ends came to 11 bases. This CDR3 has 16 residues. As DNA, the CDR3 is TGTGCCAGCAGCCATTCAGACAGTTCAACTAATGAAAAACTGTTTTTT. It yields the protein CASSHSDSSTNEKLFF.

The rearrangement links TRBV28 to TRBJ2-7; TRBD1 agrees at 11 bases. The CDR3 is 15 amino acids. The J segment lost 11 bases and the V segment lost 6 bases, leaving 15 bases of the junction unmatched. Germline lookup yields CDR1 MDHEN and CDR2 SYDVKM. The DNA of the CDR3 is TGTGCCAGCAGCCCAAGGTTGGACAGGGGGCCGCGTAAGTACTTC. Translation: CASSPRLDRGPRKYF.

The chain employs TRBV18 and TRBJ2-1, with 13 bases matching TRBD2. CDR1 KGHSH and CDR2 LQKENI come from the germline V gene. The CDR3 is 16 amino acids. V was pared by 1 base and J by 6 bases, with 3 bases of the junction left unmatched. The CDR3 sequence is CASSPQGLAGFNEQFF. In DNA form, the CDR3 reads TGTGCCAGCTCACCACAGGGACTAGCGGGATTCAATGAGCAGTTCTTC.

The gene calls are TRBV5-4 and TRBJ2-3; no reliable D call. There are 13 residues in the CDR3. Looked up from germline, CDR1 is SGHNT and CDR2 is YYREEE (reference sequence). The germline V and J ends were trimmed by 4 bases and 6 bases, with 12 bases remaining between them. CDR3 protein: CASSLSGYDTQYF. The CDR3 coding sequence is TGTGCCAGCAGCCTCTCCGGGTATGATACGCAGTATTTT.

V is TRBV6-1 and J is TRBJ1-5, with 8 bases identical to TRBD1. V was pared by 3 bases and J by 2 bases, with 6 bases of the junction left unmatched. Germline CDR1 is MNHNS and CDR2 is SASEGT. The CDR3 sequence is 16 residues long. As DNA, the CDR3 is TGTGCCAGCAGTGACCAGGGGGCATCGGGCAATCAGCCCCAGCATTTT. It is translated as CASSDQGASGNQPQHF.

The CDR3 here is CASSEARSLSNQPQHF. The CDR3 bases are TGTGCCAGCAGTGAAGCGCGGAGTTTGAGTAATCAGCCCCAGCATTTT. The chain carries TRBV6-1 and TRBJ1-5; no definite D call. Deletions cut 0 bases from V and 4 bases from J, with 13 bases between. This CDR3 region has 16 residues. Germline V CDR1 and CDR2: MNHNS, SASEGT.